Shown below are 9 T cell receptor beta chains from a single sample sequenced in a study of shared clonotypes between healthy human individuals. Here immunoSEQ multiplex PCR was the method, and the copy in TCRdb shows in-frame clones only, minus some. The table shows around 2.1 million clones, with 90% to 96% occurring only once. Specimen: naive CD4+ T cells sorted from blood. Subset: CD45RA+ positively selected. The receptors stem from a man between 18 and 29 years old in good health.

The chain joins TRBV19 to TRBJ1-2, with 9 bases identical to TRBD1. The CDR3 loop spans 14 amino acids. After removal of 5 bases from V and 4 bases from J, the junction contained 5 bases not matched to a gene. Germline-derived CDR1 and CDR2 are LNHDA and SQIVND (reference sequence). The CDR3 bases are TGTGCCAGTAGTGCGGGGACAGGGCCCTATGGCTACACCTTC. The encoded protein is CASSAGTGPYGYTF. The variable domain in full, with the rest retrieved from reference TRBV19 and TRBJ1-2, is DGGITQSPKYLFRKEGQNVTLSCEQNLNHDAMYWYRQDPGQGLRLIYYSQIVNDFQKGDIAEGYSVSREKKESFPLTVTSAQKNPTAFYLCASSAGTGPYGYTFGSGTRLTVV.

On this clone itself: The same CDR3 can be traced to other DNA sequences in this sample. The CDR3 loop reads CASTRRGEQYF. DNA of the CDR3: TGTGCCAGCACCCGTAGGGGGGAGCAGTACTTC. This chain connects TRBV6-5 to TRBJ2-7, with D perhaps matching TRBD1 (6 bases). Germline V gene sequence: CDR1 MNHEY, CDR2 SVGAGI. The CDR3 runs 11 residues. V lost 7 bases, J lost 7 bases, and 11 bases lay in between.

This clone was recorded a few times. The V gene is TRBV7-2, the J gene TRBJ2-7; D is perhaps TRBD2 (5 bases). Germline lookup yields CDR1 SGHTA and CDR2 FQGNSA. CDR3 length equals 12 residues. Trimming pared 5 bases from V and 3 bases from J, leaving 8 bases between. The chain's CDR3 is CASSEGGYEQYF. The DNA for the CDR3 is TGTGCCAGCAGCGAGGGCGGCTACGAGCAGTACTTC.

This chain links TRBV6-6 with TRBJ2-7; 11 positions agree with TRBD1. The germline V gene has CDR1 MNHNY and CDR2 SVGAGI (reference sequence). The CDR3 spans 16 residues. V lost 4 bases to trimming and J lost 3 bases; unmatched junction nucleotides: 8. In DNA, the CDR3 is TGTGCCAGCAGTTTGATCGGACAGGGGGCTTTCTACGAGCAGTACTTC. As protein: CASSLIGQGAFYEQYF.

V gene TRBV4-1 combines with J gene TRBJ1-4; 7 nucleotides match TRBD1. CDR3 length equals 15 residues. Germline values: CDR1 MGHRA, CDR2 YSYEKL. The J segment lost 6 bases and the V segment lost 6 bases, leaving 10 bases of the junction unmatched. CDR3 DNA: TGCGCCAGCAGACCGGTGGGACAGATGTATGAAAAACTGTTTTTT. Amino acids: CASRPVGQMYEKLFF.

The V call is TRBV2, the J call TRBJ1-1, with TRBD1 matching over 8 bases. Germline CDR1 reads SNHLY; CDR2 reads FYNNEI. This CDR3 region has 13 residues. Trimming removed 7 bases from V and 1 base from J; junction bases left unmatched: 2. CDR3 DNA: TGTGCCAGCAACGACAGGGGGAACACTGAAGCTTTCTTT. Its translation is CASNDRGNTEAFF.

The chain employs TRBV6-5 and TRBJ2-4, with 11 bases that match TRBD2. This CDR3 is built from 15 residues. V gave up 5 bases and J gave up 5 bases; unmatched junction bases: 5. Per germline, CDR1 MNHEY and CDR2 SVGAGI. CDR3 loop: CASSQPGLAENIQYF. DNA for the CDR3: TGTGCCAGCAGTCAACCGGGACTAGCGGAAAACATTCAGTACTTC.

This clone was seen more than once but under ten times. A read error may account for a junction end that differs from germline. This sequence joins TRBV2 and TRBJ2-2; the match to TRBD1 covers 7 bases. This CDR3 has 15 residues. Germline CDR1 reads SNHLY; CDR2 reads FYNNEI. The CDR3, as DNA: TGTGCCAGCAGAGAAGGGACAGCGAACACCGGGGAGCTGTTTTTT. The encoded protein is CASREGTANTGELFF.

The chain employs TRBV2 and TRBJ1-2, with 9 bases that match TRBD1. Germline V gene lookup returns CDR1 SNHLY and CDR2 FYNNEI. The CDR3 is made up of 13 amino acids. V was clipped by 5 bases and J by 6 bases; unmatched bases: 4. This CDR3 reads CASSQDRGNGYTF. The CDR3 region has the DNA TGTGCCAGCAGTCAGGACAGGGGAAATGGCTACACCTTC.